Listed below are T cell receptor beta chains from one sample, sequenced in a study of breast tumors, draining lymph nodes, adjacent tissues. MiXCR, applied by TCRdb to the multiplex PCR reads, yields one record per CDR3 protein. Of 17,000 or so distinct CDR3 sequences listed, roughly 60% are singletons. Sequencing was done on a sample of tumor-adjacent breast tissue. These receptor sequences come from a female donor with breast cancer. Some clones in this sample may be carry-over from other donors' samples. CDR3s include the opening cysteine and the closing phenylalanine or tryptophan. The D gene is left open where the match is weak. Part of the rows lack a size; the others show once, few, many or a class for expanded clones.

. TRBJ2-3 TRBV4-3 . TGCGCCAGCAGCCAAGATCTGACGGCAGATACGCAGTATTTT CASSQDLTADTQYF
once TRBJ2-1 TRBV25-1 TRBD1 TGTGCCAGCAGCCCGACAGGGGTTTACAATGAGCAGTTCTTC CASSPTGVYNEQFF
many TRBJ2-3 TRBV6-2/TRBV6-3 . TGTGCCAGCAACACAGGGCCCACAGATACGCAGTATTTT CASNTGPTDTQYF
many TRBJ2-1 TRBV5-1 TRBD2 TGCGCCAGCAGCACTACTAGCGGGAACTCCTACAATGAGCAGTTCTTC CASSTTSGNSYNEQFF
. TRBJ2-1 TRBV24-1 TRBD1 TGTGCCACCAGTGATTATACAGGGGGTCTTGAGCAGTTCTTC CATSDYTGGLEQFF
. TRBJ1-1 TRBV6-6 . TGTGCCAGCACCCACGGGGGTAGGGGGGGGATCACTGAAGCTTTCTTT CASTHGGRGGITEAFF
. TRBJ1-2 TRBV20-1 . TGCAGTGCTAGACTAGGGGATAACTATGGCTACACCTTC CSARLGDNYGYTF
few TRBJ1-1 TRBV3-1 TRBD1 TGTGCCAGCAGCCAGGACAGGGGTACTGAAGCTTTCTTT CASSQDRGTEAFF
once TRBJ1-4 TRBV18 . TGTGCCACCGCGTCCTGGGAAAAACTGTTTTTT CATASWEKLFF
. TRBJ2-3 TRBV24-1 . TGTGCCACCAGTGTCCCGACAGGGACTGTTGGCACAGATACGCAGTATTTT CATSVPTGTVGTDTQYF
. TRBJ2-7 TRBV29-1 . TGCAGCGTGAAGGACAGTATAAAATACGAGCAGTACTTC CSVKDSIKYEQYF
. TRBJ2-3 TRBV10-2 . TGCGCCAGCAGTGGGGACACCGCCTACGAGCAGTATTTT CASSGDTAYEQYF
. TRBJ2-5 TRBV6-6 . TGTGCCAGCAGTTCGGGTCAGCCCCAGTACTTC CASSSGQPQYF
. TRBJ2-1 TRBV7-2 . TGTGCCAGCAGGCGGGACAGCTCCTACAATGAGCAGTTCTTC CASRRDSSYNEQFF
many TRBJ1-6 TRBV9 . TGTGCCAGCAGCGTAGCCGACGGCCGGCTAGCGGGGGGGAGTGGTTCACCCCTCCACTTT CASSVADGRLAGGSGSPLHF
. TRBJ1-5 TRBV6-1 TRBD1 TGTGCCAGCAGTGGGACAGGGGGCAATCAGCCCCAGCATTTT CASSGTGGNQPQHF
. TRBJ2-3 TRBV6-5 TRBD1 TGTGCCAGCAGTCGGACAGGTTTCGCAGATACGCAGTATTTT CASSRTGFADTQYF
once TRBJ2-3 TRBV9 . TGTGCCAGCAGCGTAGAAGCTAGCGTGAGCACAGATACGCAGTATTTT CASSVEASVSTDTQYF
. TRBJ2-5 TRBV19 . TGTGCCAGTAGTATGAGTTGGGACTCCAGAGAGACCCAGTACTTC CASSMSWDSRETQYF
. TRBJ1-3 TRBV2 . TGTGCCAGCTCGTCCCCCGGGGGCTCTGGAAACACCATATATTTT CASSSPGGSGNTIYF
many TRBJ2-3 TRBV9 TRBD2 TGTGCCAGCAGCGCCCCGGGGACTAGCGGTGTTGAGTCAGATACGCAGTATTTT CASSAPGTSGVESDTQYF
. TRBJ2-5 TRBV20-1 . TGCAGTGCTAGAGATCCGGGGCAAGAGACCCAGTACTTC CSARDPGQETQYF
. TRBJ1-1 TRBV7-9 . TGTTCCAGCAGCTTAGGGGGATATGGGAACACTGAAGCTCTCTTT CSSSLGGYGNTEALF
once TRBJ2-7 TRBV20-1 TRBD2 TGCAGTGCTAGAGACCCGGCTAGCGGGTTCGAGCAGTACTTC CSARDPASGFEQYF
medium-sized TRBJ1-2 TRBV5-1 . TGCGCCAGCAGCTTGGACAATTCTGGCTACACCTTC CASSLDNSGYTF
. TRBJ1-6 TRBV7-3 . TGTGCCAGCAGCTTAAAGGGCGGGGGGTGTGGTTCACCCCTCCACTTT CASSLKGGGCGSPLHF
. TRBJ2-1 TRBV24-1 . TGTGCCACCAGTTTTAGGGGCCTCGATGAGCAGTTCTTC CATSFRGLDEQFF
. TRBJ2-3 TRBV12-5 TRBD2 TGTGCTAGTGGTTTGTACAGGACTAGCGGGGGGGCCCCCCCCACAGATACGCAGTATTTT CASGLYRTSGGAPPTDTQYF
. TRBJ2-3 TRBV9 . TGTGCCAGCAGCGCACAGGGATCAGATACGCAGTATTTT CASSAQGSDTQYF
. TRBJ2-3 TRBV7-8 TRBD2 TGTGCCAGCAGCTACCTAGCGGGGGGGCTAATAGGCACAGATACGCAGTATTTT CASSYLAGGLIGTDTQYF
medium-sized TRBJ1-2 TRBV10-2 TRBD1 TGCGCCAGCAGTGGTGGAGGGGGCTGGAATGGCTACACCTTC CASSGGGGWNGYTF
. TRBJ1-3 TRBV7-9 . TGTGCCAGCAGCTTACACGAGAAAACCGAAAACACCATATATTTT CASSLHEKTENTIYF
. TRBJ2-5 TRBV27 TRBD2 TGTGCCAGCAGTTCCCGGGGGGGACAAGAGACCCAGTACTTC CASSSRGGQETQYF
. TRBJ1-2 TRBV2 . TGTGCCAGCAGTGGATCCGCATTCTATGGCTACACCTTC CASSGSAFYGYTF
once TRBJ2-2 TRBV7-3 . TGTGCCAGCAGCCCCGACCCCACCGGGGAGCTGTTTTTT CASSPDPTGELFF
. TRBJ2-7 TRBV7-8 TRBD2 TGTGCCAGTTCGACTAGCGGGAGGTACGAGCAGTACTTC CASSTSGRYEQYF
. TRBJ2-7 TRBV20-1 . TGCAGTGCCTCCAGGACGGGACGGGGCGAGCAGTACTTC CSASRTGRGEQYF
. TRBJ2-7 TRBV7-3 TRBD1 TGTGCCAGCAGCACCTACAGGGGCGAGCAGTACTTC CASSTYRGEQYF
. TRBJ2-1 TRBV6-6 . TGTGCCAGCAGTAGTAGCGGCGATGAGCAGTTCTTC CASSSSGDEQFF
. TRBJ1-6 TRBV7-3 . TGTGCCAGCAGCCTGAGCGAAGGGCTTAACTCCCCCCTCCACTTT CASSLSEGLNSPLHF
medium-sized TRBJ1-2 TRBV5-1 . TGCGCCAGCAGCTTGGACGGACAGAGTGTCCGGGGAGGCTACACCTTC CASSLDGQSVRGGYTF
medium-sized TRBJ1-2 TRBV3-1 . TGTGCCAGCAGCCCTCGATACGGGGGCACCCAATACTATGGCTACACCTTC CASSPRYGGTQYYGYTF
many TRBJ2-1 TRBV5-5 . TGTGCCAGCAGCTTGGGTCCAACCTTAAGCTCCTACAATGAGCAGTTCTTC CASSLGPTLSSYNEQFF
once TRBJ1-2 TRBV6-5 TRBD1 TGTGCCAGCAGTCCACCGGGACAGGGGGCAGAAGGCTACACCTTC CASSPPGQGAEGYTF
medium-sized TRBJ2-1 TRBV6-2/TRBV6-3 TRBD2 TGTGCCAGCAATCCGGGTAGCGGGGGGGCAGGGGGTGAGCAGTTCTTC CASNPGSGGAGGEQFF
medium-sized TRBJ1-2 TRBV7-2 . TGTGCCAGCAGCCCCCTGGGGAACTATGGCTACACCTTC CASSPLGNYGYTF
. TRBJ2-3 TRBV9 TRBD1 TGTGCCAGCAGCGTAGAGCAGGGGGCCGATACGCAGTATTTT CASSVEQGADTQYF
medium-sized TRBJ1-2 TRBV7-2 TRBD1 TGTGCCAGCAGCTTAGAGGGGACAGGTCATGGCTACACCTTC CASSLEGTGHGYTF
many TRBJ2-5 TRBV5-6 . TGTGCCAGCAGCTTGGAGACAGCGCACGGGGAGACCCAGTACTTC CASSLETAHGETQYF